The 18 T cell receptor beta chains in this list originate from one sample, sequenced in a study of blood T cell repertoires in COVID-19. This table comes from immunoSEQ multiplex PCR, and its TCRdb copy is limited to in-frame clones, with some not included. The sample shows some 450,000 clones, over 85% of them seen only once. Sequencing was done on a sample of peripheral blood. The origin of the receptors is a man in his late teens or twenties with COVID-19, enrolled during active disease.

The CDR3 DNA follows: TGTGCCAGCAGAGGACTAGCGGGCCCCACCGGGGAGCTGTTTTTT. Translating gives CASRGLAGPTGELFF. This chain joins TRBV7-9 and TRBJ2-2, with 11 bases lining up with TRBD2. Unmatched junction bases numbered 4, after V lost 6 bases and J lost 4 bases. The CDR3 runs to 15 residues. Germline CDR1 reads SEHNR; CDR2 reads FQNEAQ (reference sequence).

This clone was counted between two and nine times. The chain combines TRBV2 with TRBJ2-1; 14 nucleotides match TRBD2. V trimming: 8 bases; J trimming: 10 bases; junction bases outside the gene matches: 13. Per germline, CDR1 SNHLY and CDR2 FYNNEI. CDR3 size: 16 residues. This CDR3 reads CASFGSRLAGGREQFF. The CDR3 region has the DNA TGTGCCAGCTTCGGGTCCCGACTAGCGGGGGGGCGGGAGCAGTTCTTC. Full variable domain (remainder filled in from reference TRBV2 and TRBJ2-1): EPEVTQTPSHQVTQMGQEVILRCVPISNHLYFYWYRQILGQKVEFLVSFYNNEISEKSEIFDDQFSVERPDGSNFTLKIRSTKLEDSAMYFCASFGSRLAGGREQFFGPGTRLTVL.

There are a few counts of this clone. V gene TRBV4-1 combines with J gene TRBJ1-6; D is ambiguous. Germline-derived CDR1 and CDR2 are MGHRA and YSYEKL. This CDR3 comprises 15 residues. V was pared by 0 bases and J by 8 bases, with 11 bases between. CDR3 nucleotide sequence: TGCGCCAGCAGCCAAGACCCGACATTTTATTCACCCCTCCACTTT. It specifies CASSQDPTFYSPLHF.

The CDR3 sequence: CASSRTGTGGVGYTF. CDR3 in DNA: TGTGCCAGCAGTCGTACCGGGACAGGGGGCGTTGGCTACACCTTC. The J gene is TRBJ1-2, the V gene TRBV6-2 or TRBV6-3, with 12 bases aligning to TRBD1. The CDR3 is 15 amino acids. V shed 5 bases, J shed 7 bases, and the junction held 8 bases outside the gene matches. Per the germline V gene, CDR1 is MNHEY and CDR2 is SVGEGT.

This clone was counted a single time. This chain links TRBV3-1 (or the pseudogene TRBV3-2) with TRBJ2-2; no clear D. The germline V gene encodes CDR1 LGHDT and CDR2 YNNKEL (reference sequence). V dropped 2 bases and J dropped 6 bases, with 10 bases sitting between them. The CDR3 is 14 residues long. CDR3 nucleotide sequence: TGTGCCAGCAGCCAAATGGCAAGTGCCGGGGAGCTGTTTTTT. Amino acid sequence: CASSQMASAGELFF.

The CDR3 DNA sequence: TGTGCCACCAGTGACTCAACTGGGACCCAGTACTTC. This gives the protein CATSDSTGTQYF. The chain is built from TRBV24-1 and TRBJ2-5; D is unresolved. CDR1 KGHDR and CDR2 SFDVKD come from the germline V gene. Deletions cut 4 bases from V and 7 bases from J, with 9 bases between. CDR3 length equals 12 residues.

This chain joins TRBV11-2 and TRBJ2-1; TRBD2 agrees at 8 bases. The trim removed 5 bases at V and 8 bases at J, leaving 11 bases unmatched. The CDR3 has 15 residues. CDR1 is SGHAT and CDR2 is FQNNGV in the germline V gene. Written as DNA, the CDR3 is TGTGCCAGCAGCAAGACGGCGGGAGGTCCCGATGAGCAGTTCTTC. Protein: CASSKTAGGPDEQFF.

This clone appeared once. The rearrangement links TRBV5-1 to TRBJ1-1; D is undetermined. With 2 bases removed from V and 1 base from J, the gap between germline ends came to 9 bases. The CDR3 loop spans 14 amino acids. Germline CDR1 and CDR2: SGHRS and YFSETQ. This CDR3 is CASSFGPSNTEAFF. Here the CDR3 DNA reads TGCGCCAGCAGCTTTGGGCCCTCGAACACTGAAGCTTTCTTT.

V gene TRBV4-2 combines with J gene TRBJ2-1, with D tentatively TRBD2 (6 bases). The CDR3 has 15 amino acids. V lost 3 bases and J 2 bases, leaving 11 bases between the germline ends. CDR1 is LGHNA, CDR2 YNFKEQ, per germline. CDR3 bases: TGTGCCAGCAGCCAGTACGCGGGGCCCTACAATGAGCAGTTCTTC. Protein product: CASSQYAGPYNEQFF.

V and J are TRBV19 and TRBJ2-4, with a possible D match to TRBD1 (6 bases). This CDR3 has 14 residues. Trimming removed 5 bases from V and 8 bases from J, with 16 bases in between. Germline lookup yields CDR1 LNHDA and CDR2 SQIVND (reference sequence). CDR3 protein: CASSLNRVQDIQYF. The CDR3 bases are TGTGCCAGTAGTTTAAACAGGGTTCAGGACATTCAGTACTTC. The entire variable domain, with the rest obtained from reference TRBV19 and TRBJ2-4, is as follows: DGGITQSPKYLFRKEGQNVTLSCEQNLNHDAMYWYRQDPGQGLRLIYYSQIVNDFQKGDIAEGYSVSREKKESFPLTVTSAQKNPTAFYLCASSLNRVQDIQYFGAGTRLSVL.

This chain joins TRBV7-9 and TRBJ2-5; D gene unclear. Trimming removed 5 bases at V and 7 bases at J, with 11 bases between. This CDR3 has 12 amino acids. Germline values: CDR1 SEHNR, CDR2 FQNEAQ (reference sequence). The chain's CDR3 is CASSPGYGTQYF. The CDR3 bases are TGTGCCAGCAGCCCCGGGTATGGGACCCAGTACTTC. The entire variable domain, with the rest obtained from reference TRBV7-9 and TRBJ2-5, is as follows: DTGVSQNPRHKITKRGQNVTFRCDPISEHNRLYWYRQTLGQGPEFLTYFQNEAQLEKSRLLSDRFSAERPKGSFSTLEIQRTEQGDSAMYLCASSPGYGTQYFGPGTRLLVL.

The chain recombines TRBV6-1 with TRBJ2-2; 7 bases fit TRBD1. The germline gives CDR1 MNHNS, CDR2 SASEGT. V lost 3 bases to trimming and J lost 3 bases; unmatched junction nucleotides: 1. The CDR3 runs to 14 residues. Here the CDR3 reads CASSEGQYTGELFF. DNA for the CDR3: TGTGCCAGCAGTGAGGGACAGTACACCGGGGAGCTGTTTTTT.

The chain couples TRBV19 to TRBJ1-4; no clear D gene. In germline, CDR1 is LNHDA, CDR2 SQIVND (reference sequence). V shed 3 bases and J shed 11 bases, with 10 bases lying between them. The CDR3 has 12 amino acids. CDR3 DNA: TGTGCCAGTAGTATTGAGGGTTGGAAACTGTTTTTT. Its protein product is CASSIEGWKLFF. The whole variable domain, remainder taken from reference TRBV19 and TRBJ1-4, is DGGITQSPKYLFRKEGQNVTLSCEQNLNHDAMYWYRQDPGQGLRLIYYSQIVNDFQKGDIAEGYSVSREKKESFPLTVTSAQKNPTAFYLCASSIEGWKLFFGSGTQLSVL.

The chain joins TRBV6-1 to TRBJ1-2; D not resolved. With 3 bases removed from V and 4 bases from J, the gap between germline ends came to 9 bases. CDR3 size: 13 residues. The germline gives CDR1 MNHNS, CDR2 SASEGT. CDR3 in amino acids: CASSDRLPYGYTF. For the CDR3, the DNA is TGTGCCAGCAGTGACAGGCTACCCTATGGCTACACCTTC.

The rearrangement joins TRBV6-6 to TRBJ1-5; D gene ambiguous. CDR1 and CDR2 from the germline V gene are MNHNY and SVGAGI (reference sequence). The V gene lost 5 bases and the J gene lost 2 bases, with 13 bases spanning the gap. This CDR3 comprises 15 residues. The CDR3 nucleotides read TGTGCCAGCAGTCCTAGGAGTAGCGGCAATCAGCCCCAGCATTTT. Amino acids: CASSPRSSGNQPQHF.

This clone was found once. V is TRBV12-3 or TRBV12-4 and J is TRBJ2-2; D gene uncertain. The CDR3 runs to 13 residues. The V and J ends lost 3 bases and 5 bases respectively, with 7 bases between them. The CDR3 loop reads CASSLQQTGELFF. In DNA form, the CDR3 reads TGTGCCAGCAGTTTGCAACAAACCGGGGAGCTGTTTTTT.

DNA of the CDR3: TGTGCCAGCAGCCCCAGGGTTAAGGCCGACACAGATACGCAGTATTTT. This translates into CASSPRVKADTDTQYF. This chain joins TRBV7-8 and TRBJ2-3, with D possibly TRBD1 on 5 matching bases. V lost 5 bases, J lost 2 bases, and 17 bases lay in between. This CDR3 is built from 16 residues. Germline CDR1 is SGHVS and CDR2 is FQNEAQ. Full variable domain (missing parts from reference TRBV7-8 and TRBJ2-3): GAGVSQSPRYKVAKRGQDVALRCDPISGHVSLFWYQQALGQGPEFLTYFQNEAQLDKSGLPSDRFFAERPEGSVSTLKIQRTQQEDSAVYLCASSPRVKADTDTQYFGPGTRLTVL.

In DNA, the CDR3 is TGTGCCAGCAGCGGTAGACTAGCGGGGTTTTACGAGCAGTACTTC. The encoded protein is CASSGRLAGFYEQYF. The rearrangement joins TRBV2 to TRBJ2-7; 11 nucleotides line up with TRBD2. Per germline, CDR1 SNHLY and CDR2 FYNNEI. The trim removed 6 bases at V and 4 bases at J, leaving 8 bases unmatched. CDR3 length equals 15 residues.